This T cell receptor (beta chain) is drawn from a study of identical twins. The V gene lost 6 bases and the J gene lost 0 bases, with 11 bases spanning the gap. The CDR3 is 14 residues long. Germline V gives CDR1 SQVTM, CDR2 ANQGSEA. MiXCR, run by TCRdb on the 5' RACE reads, gives a single entry per CDR3 protein. Of some 630,000 distinct CDR3 sequences in the sample, 7.1% were seen once. A further study also used this sample, focusing on yellow fever vaccine responses in identical twins.

The chain carries TRBV29-1 and TRBJ2-2; either TRBD1 or TRBD2 may supply D (5 bases each). The TCR was taken from a woman under 30 in good health. The sequenced sample was PBMCs. CDR3 nucleotide sequence: TGCAGCGTCGGGTGGGGGACGAACACCGGGGAGCTGTTTTTT. Its protein is CSVGWGTNTGELFF.